The 32 T cell receptor beta chains below all came from one sample that was sequenced in a study of blood T cell repertoires in COVID-19. The method was immunoSEQ multiplex PCR; TCRdb's version includes in-frame clones alone and lacks a portion of them. The sample records around 380,000 clones, over 65% being singletons. Sequencing was performed on peripheral blood. The source of these receptors is a human donor with acute or convalescent COVID-19. The donor label of this sample is uncertain.

This chain uses TRBV5-1 with TRBJ2-6; D is ambiguous. V lost 2 bases and J 1 base, leaving 10 bases between the germline ends. The germline gives CDR1 SGHRS, CDR2 YFSETQ. This CDR3 region has 16 residues. Here the CDR3 reads CASSLTSGSGANVLTF. In DNA, the CDR3 is TGCGCCAGCAGCTTAACCTCCGGGTCTGGGGCCAACGTCCTGACTTTC.

The rearrangement uses TRBV6-5 and TRBJ2-7, with D possibly TRBD2 on 6 matching bases. The CDR3 is 14 residues long. V was trimmed by 6 bases and J by 2 bases, leaving 14 bases between them. Germline V lookup: CDR1 MNHEY, CDR2 SVGAGI. CDR3 DNA: TGTGCCAGCAGACCCTTTAGCGGCCCCTACGAGCAGTACTTC. This gives the protein CASRPFSGPYEQYF.

V gene TRBV5-1 combines with J gene TRBJ1-4, with a weak D call TRBD1 (5 bases). Trimming left V 3 bases short and J 13 bases short, with 16 bases between. This CDR3 is 13 amino acids long. Germline CDR1 is SGHRS and CDR2 is YFSETQ. The CDR3 reads CASSSNSQGRLFF. For the CDR3, the DNA is TGCGCCAGCAGCTCAAACTCCCAGGGTAGACTGTTTTTT.

The J gene is TRBJ2-7, the V gene TRBV5-4; the match to TRBD1 covers 7 bases. From germline, CDR1 is SGHNT and CDR2 YYREEE (reference sequence). The V segment lost 2 bases and the J segment 3 bases; nucleotides outside the gene matches: 8. CDR3 length equals 15 residues. DNA of the CDR3: TGTGCCAGCAGCTTTACCGGGACAGTCTTCTACGAGCAGTACTTC. As protein: CASSFTGTVFYEQYF.

This chain connects TRBV2 to TRBJ2-3; weak D call: TRBD2 (6 bases). Trimming took 11 bases from V and 5 from J, leaving 11 bases between them. The CDR3 totals 11 residues. Germline CDR1 is SNHLY and CDR2 is FYNNEI. The DNA of the CDR3 is TGTGCCTCCGGGGAGGTAGATACGCAGTATTTT. Translation gives CASGEVDTQYF.

V and J are TRBV15 and TRBJ2-1, with TRBD2 matching 9 bases. V lost 0 bases to trimming and J lost 9 bases; unmatched junction nucleotides: 9. Germline CDR1 LNHNV, CDR2 YYDKDF (reference sequence). This CDR3 has 16 amino acids. The CDR3 DNA sequence: TGTGCCACCAGCAGAGATAGGAGTAGCGGGAGTCGTGAGCAGTTCTTC. It encodes CATSRDRSSGSREQFF.

The rearrangement uses TRBV6-1 and TRBJ1-6; TRBD1 agrees at 10 bases. Per the germline V gene, CDR1 is MNHNS and CDR2 is SASEGT. This CDR3 is 15 amino acids long. V lost 3 bases, J lost 9 bases, and 5 bases stayed unmatched. CDR3 region: CASSDFRTGGSPLHF. In nucleotides, the CDR3 is TGTGCCAGCAGTGATTTCCGGACAGGGGGTTCACCCCTCCACTTT.

This chain connects TRBV2 to TRBJ1-1, with D tentatively TRBD1 (6 bases). Germline V gene lookup returns CDR1 SNHLY and CDR2 FYNNEI. The CDR3 totals 14 residues. Trimming shortened V by 6 bases and J by 5 bases, and 16 bases separated the two germline ends. CDR3 region: CASRLGGESTEAFF. The DNA of the CDR3 is TGTGCCAGCAGATTAGGGGGGGAGAGTACTGAAGCTTTCTTT.

V gene TRBV5-4 combines with J gene TRBJ2-5, with 12 bases that match TRBD1. The length of the CDR3 is 16 residues. CDR1 is SGHNT, CDR2 YYREEE, per germline (reference sequence). Trimming removed 4 bases from V and 2 bases from J; junction bases left unmatched: 6. The chain's CDR3 is CASSLGQGADQETQYF. The CDR3 DNA is TGTGCCAGCAGCCTGGGACAGGGGGCTGATCAAGAGACCCAGTACTTC. The whole variable domain, filled in from reference TRBV5-4 and TRBJ2-5, reads ETGVTQSPTHLIKTRGQQVTLRCSSQSGHNTVSWYQQALGQGPQFIFQYYREEENGRGNFPPRFSGLQFPNYSSELNVNALELDDSALYLCASSLGQGADQETQYFGPGTRLLVL.

This clone has a single count. V gene TRBV28 combines with J gene TRBJ2-1, with TRBD1 identical over 10 bases. From germline, CDR1 is MDHEN and CDR2 SYDVKM. This CDR3 has 14 amino acids. V lost 6 bases, J lost 5 bases, and 4 bases stayed unmatched. The CDR3 sequence is CASRTGGPHNEQFF. The CDR3 DNA reads TGTGCCAGCAGGACAGGGGGCCCCCACAATGAGCAGTTCTTC.

The rearrangement uses TRBV24-1 and TRBJ2-1, with TRBD2 identical over 9 bases. CDR1 and CDR2 from the germline V gene are KGHDR and SFDVKD. With V trimmed by 2 bases and J by 1 base, 8 bases remained unmatched. The CDR3 covers 18 residues. The CDR3 DNA sequence: TGTGCCACCAGTGATTCTAGCGGGGCGGGGAGGTCCTACAATGAGCAGTTCTTC. Its translation: CATSDSSGAGRSYNEQFF.

In its sample, this clone was seen once. V and J are TRBV7-2 and TRBJ1-5; D remains ambiguous. The CDR3 extends over 14 amino acids. Trimming stripped 6 bases from V and 6 bases from J, with 15 bases between. CDR1 and CDR2 from the germline V gene are SGHTA and FQGNSA. The CDR3 region has the DNA TGTGCCAGCAGACCTCACACGCCGGGTCAGCCCCAGCATTTT. This sequence encodes CASRPHTPGQPQHF.

The rearrangement joins TRBV7-9 to TRBJ2-1; 7 positions agree with TRBD1. CDR1 and CDR2 (germline): SEHNR, FQNEAQ (reference sequence). With 5 bases clipped from V and 7 bases from J, the junction kept 8 bases outside the gene matches. The CDR3 has 14 amino acids. The CDR3 reads CASSEGDRLNEQFF. In DNA form, the CDR3 reads TGTGCCAGCAGCGAGGGGGACAGACTGAATGAGCAGTTCTTC.

V gene TRBV9 combines with J gene TRBJ2-3, with unresolved D. The CDR3 is 13 amino acids. Between the trimmed V and J ends, which lost 0 bases and 2 bases, there was a span of 4 bases. Germline values: CDR1 SGDLS, CDR2 YYNGEE. The CDR3 protein is CASSVDYTDTQYF. In DNA form, the CDR3 reads TGTGCCAGCAGCGTAGACTACACAGATACGCAGTATTTT.

The chain is built from TRBV2 and TRBJ2-7, with a weak D call TRBD1 (5 bases). V dropped 0 bases and J dropped 2 bases, with 14 bases sitting between them. This CDR3 spans 16 amino acids. Germline V gene data show CDR1 as SNHLY and CDR2 as FYNNEI. The CDR3 DNA is TGTGCCAGCAGTGAAGCTGTACAAGGGGTTCCCTACGAGCAGTACTTC. Protein sequence: CASSEAVQGVPYEQYF.

The gene calls are TRBV4-1 and TRBJ1-2, with D unresolved. CDR3 length: 12 amino acids. Deletions cut 2 bases from V and 4 bases from J, with 5 bases between. Germline CDR1 is MGHRA and CDR2 is YSYEKL. The CDR3, as DNA: TGCGCCAGCAGCCAAAACAGCTATGGCTACACCTTC. Translating it yields CASSQNSYGYTF.

V gene TRBV7-2 combines with J gene TRBJ2-7; possibly TRBD1 for D (6 bases). V gave up 1 base and J gave up 4 bases, with 14 bases separating them. Germline V lookup: CDR1 SGHTA, CDR2 FQGNSA. The CDR3 is 15 residues long. CDR3 amino acids: CASSLGGQGLYEQYF. As DNA, the CDR3 is TGTGCCAGCAGCTTAGGGGGGCAGGGGTTATACGAGCAGTACTTC. Full variable domain (remainder filled in from reference TRBV7-2 and TRBJ2-7): GAGVSQSPSNKVTEKGKDVELRCDPISGHTALYWYRQSLGQGLEFLIYFQGNSAPDKSGLPSDRFSAERTGGSVSTLTIQRTQQEDSAVYLCASSLGGQGLYEQYFGPGTRLTVT.

The gene calls are TRBV23-1 and TRBJ2-7; 7 nucleotides agree with TRBD1. Being an ORF, TRBV23-1 has a function that is uncertain. CDR3 length: 15 amino acids. The V and J ends lost 0 bases and 4 bases, in that order; junction bases with no gene match: 6. The CDR3 region has the DNA TGCGCCAGCAGTCAATCCCTCGGGACAGTTTACGAGCAGTACTTC. It translates to CASSQSLGTVYEQYF.

The chain links TRBV5-1 to TRBJ1-4; 7 bases align to TRBD1. The V gene's germline CDR1 is SGHRS and CDR2 YFSETQ. The CDR3 sequence is 17 residues long. V was pared by 5 bases and J by 1 base, with 11 bases of the junction left unmatched. Written as DNA, the CDR3 is TGCGCCAGCAGTTTCCAGGGGGGATCGAGAACTAATGAAAAACTGTTTTTT. As protein: CASSFQGGSRTNEKLFF.

V usage is TRBV2 and J usage is TRBJ1-5, with D hard to call. Germline-derived CDR1 and CDR2 are SNHLY and FYNNEI. The CDR3 consists of 13 residues. Trimming shortened V by 4 bases and J by 3 bases, and 7 bases separated the two germline ends. CDR3 DNA sequence: TGTGCCAGCAGTGCTCAGTACAATCAGCCCCAGCATTTT. This translates into CASSAQYNQPQHF.

This chain uses TRBV2 with TRBJ1-6; TRBD1 agrees at 9 bases. The length of the CDR3 is 15 residues. V lost 6 bases to trimming and J lost 10 bases; unmatched junction nucleotides: 10. Germline loops: CDR1 SNHLY, CDR2 FYNNEI. CDR3 sequence reads: CASRMQGTGWSPLHF. DNA for the CDR3: TGTGCCAGCAGGATGCAAGGGACAGGGTGGTCACCCCTCCACTTT.

V usage is TRBV30 and J usage is TRBJ1-6; 8 positions match TRBD1. This CDR3 region has 14 residues. The germline CDR1 and CDR2 sequences are GTSNPN and SVGIG (reference sequence). V shed 4 bases, J shed 6 bases, and the junction held 5 bases outside the gene matches. CDR3 coding DNA: TGTGCCTGGAACCAGGGGGCAAGTAATTCACCCCTCCACTTT. It translates to CAWNQGASNSPLHF.

V usage is TRBV18 and J usage is TRBJ1-6; D ambiguous. The CDR3 totals 19 residues. Looked up from germline, CDR1 is KGHSH and CDR2 is LQKENI. V lost 5 bases to trimming and J lost 8 bases, with 28 bases between them. DNA of the CDR3: TGTGCCAGCTCAGCAAAGTCACTACCCCTGTTCCAAGAATATTCACCCCTCCACTTT. It translates to CASSAKSLPLFQEYSPLHF.

The V call is TRBV5-1, the J call TRBJ2-2; 9 bases are shared with TRBD1. Germline-derived CDR1 and CDR2 are SGHRS and YFSETQ. The V gene end was trimmed by 4 bases and the J gene end by 6 bases; junction bases not matched to a gene: 10. The CDR3 length is 16 residues. The CDR3 spells CASSRDGTGTSGELFF. The CDR3 DNA follows: TGCGCCAGCAGCCGAGACGGGACAGGGACCTCCGGGGAGCTGTTTTTT.

The chain joins TRBV18 to TRBJ1-5; D not certain. V gave up 5 bases and J gave up 3 bases, with 14 bases separating them. The CDR3 has 15 amino acids. CDR1 and CDR2 from the germline V gene are KGHSH and LQKENI. Written as DNA, the CDR3 is TGTGCCAGCTCAGTGATGAGGCATGACAATCAGCCCCAGCATTTT. It translates to CASSVMRHDNQPQHF.

The CDR3 DNA follows: TGCGCCAGCAGCCGGGACACTCTGAACACTGAAGCTTTCTTT. Translated, it gives CASSRDTLNTEAFF. The rearrangement uses TRBV4-1 and TRBJ1-1; D is possibly TRBD1 (6 bases). V lost 4 bases and J 0 bases, leaving 9 bases between the germline ends. The germline CDR1 and CDR2 sequences are MGHRA and YSYEKL. This CDR3 is 14 amino acids long.

The chain has TRBV5-1 and TRBJ1-4, with D perhaps matching TRBD1 (5 bases). The germline V and J ends were trimmed by 5 bases and 4 bases, with 15 bases remaining between them. The germline V gene encodes CDR1 SGHRS and CDR2 YFSETQ. The CDR3 runs 15 residues. CDR3: CASSQDSWFNEKLFF. In nucleotides, the CDR3 is TGCGCCAGCAGTCAAGACAGTTGGTTTAATGAAAAACTGTTTTTT.

The rearrangement links TRBV5-4 to TRBJ2-1, with 7 positions matching TRBD1. This CDR3 contains 15 residues. Germline V lookup: CDR1 SGHNT, CDR2 YYREEE (reference sequence). V was clipped by 5 bases and J by 7 bases; unmatched bases: 12. The CDR3 nucleotides read TGTGCCAGCAGTCGTACGGGACAGAGGGTAAATGAGCAGTTCTTC. This codes for CASSRTGQRVNEQFF. Based on the CDR3 plus reference TRBV5-4 and TRBJ2-1, the full variable domain is ETGVTQSPTHLIKTRGQQVTLRCSSQSGHNTVSWYQQALGQGPQFIFQYYREEENGRGNFPPRFSGLQFPNYSSELNVNALELDDSALYLCASSRTGQRVNEQFFGPGTRLTVL.

The gene calls are TRBV19 and TRBJ1-5; 8 positions match TRBD1. J gave up 2 bases and V 4 bases, and 4 bases lay outside the gene matches. The CDR3 spans 15 residues. Looked up from germline, CDR1 is LNHDA and CDR2 is SQIVND (reference sequence). The CDR3 here is CASSTGGFGNQPQHF. Written as DNA, the CDR3 is TGTGCCAGTAGTACAGGGGGCTTCGGCAATCAGCCCCAGCATTTT.

The genes are TRBV14 and TRBJ1-2; D is unclear. The germline V and J ends were trimmed by 5 bases and 8 bases, with 21 bases remaining between them. The CDR3 is 15 amino acids. Germline V gives CDR1 SGHDN, CDR2 FVKESK. This CDR3 reads CASSDDFGKYTGYTF. CDR3 nucleotide sequence: TGTGCCAGCAGCGATGACTTCGGCAAATATACGGGCTACACCTTC.

V is TRBV6-5 and J is TRBJ2-1; 11 bases line up with TRBD1. This CDR3 is 16 amino acids long. Germline trimming cut 2 bases from V and 5 bases from J; bases unmatched to any gene: 5. CDR1 MNHEY and CDR2 SVGAGI come from the germline V gene. The CDR3 is CASSYAGTGGDNEQFF. For the CDR3, the DNA is TGTGCCAGCAGTTACGCCGGGACAGGGGGTGACAATGAGCAGTTCTTC.

This rearrangement joins TRBV19 to TRBJ1-2; D perhaps matches TRBD1 (6 bases). CDR3 length: 12 residues. Trimming took off 8 bases at V and 7 bases at J, with 14 bases between the two ends. Germline V gene sequence: CDR1 LNHDA, CDR2 SQIVND (reference sequence). Here the CDR3 reads CASRRDIGGYTF. The CDR3 DNA sequence: TGTGCCAGTCGTCGGGACATAGGTGGCTACACCTTC.